These 14 T cell receptor beta chains came from one sample sequenced in a study of T cell changes during pregnancy in multiple sclerosis. The data were produced by immunoSEQ multiplex PCR, yet TCRdb's version contains in-frame clones alone and is incomplete. The profile shows about 93,000 clones, around 92% of them singletons. The sequencing here drew on peripheral blood, taken after pregnancy. These receptors all come from a female donor with multiple sclerosis, enrolled in a pregnancy study.

The chain employs TRBV11-2 and TRBJ1-1, with no clear D. V lost 5 bases to trimming and J lost 5 bases, with 15 bases between them. The CDR3 is 14 residues long. CDR1 is SGHAT and CDR2 is FQNNGV in the germline V gene. The CDR3 DNA sequence: TGTGCCAGCAGCCCCCAGAGGGCGCATACTGAAGCTTTCTTT. It translates to CASSPQRAHTEAFF.

The rearrangement uses TRBV7-2 and TRBJ1-2, with D tentatively TRBD1 (6 bases). Germline V gene data show CDR1 as SGHTA and CDR2 as FQGNSA. Between the trimmed V and J ends, which lost 2 bases and 4 bases, there was a span of 17 bases. CDR3 length equals 16 residues. The CDR3 is CASSLKTWTAFYGYTF. In nucleotides, the CDR3 is TGTGCCAGCAGCTTAAAGACGTGGACAGCCTTCTATGGCTACACCTTC.

The genes are TRBV28 and TRBJ1-6; D might be TRBD1 (5 bases). This CDR3 is 14 amino acids long. From germline, CDR1 is MDHEN and CDR2 SYDVKM. V was shortened by 6 bases and J by 10 bases, with 16 bases between the two germline ends. This chain's CDR3 is CASRPPGRDSPLHF. In DNA form, the CDR3 reads TGTGCCAGCAGACCTCCGGGGAGGGACTCACCCCTCCACTTT.

V gene TRBV5-1 combines with J gene TRBJ1-1; D is ambiguous. This CDR3 contains 15 residues. The germline V gene has CDR1 SGHRS and CDR2 YFSETQ. The V gene lost 4 bases and the J gene lost 2 bases, with 15 bases spanning the gap. This CDR3 is CASSVPGGYNTEAFF. CDR3 in DNA: TGCGCCAGCAGCGTCCCCGGAGGTTACAACACTGAAGCTTTCTTT.

The count of this clone is one. V is TRBV18 and J is TRBJ2-4; 8 bases align to TRBD1. The CDR3 consists of 14 residues. Losses at the gene ends were 4 bases for V and 9 bases for J; bases not matched to a gene: 8. CDR1 and CDR2 (germline): KGHSH, LQKENI. The CDR3 DNA is TGTGCCAGCTCACTCGGACAGGGAACGGGCATTCAGTACTTC. This translates into CASSLGQGTGIQYF.

V and J are TRBV5-6 and TRBJ2-3; 7 nucleotides line up with TRBD2. This CDR3 has 15 amino acids. V was pared by 0 bases and J by 0 bases, with 1 base of the junction left unmatched. Germline CDR1 is SGHDT and CDR2 is YYEEEE. The DNA of the CDR3 is TGTGCCAGCAGCTTGGGCGGGGGAAGCACAGATACGCAGTATTTT. Translated, it gives CASSLGGGSTDTQYF. The variable domain in full, completed from reference TRBV5-6 and TRBJ2-3, reads DAGVTQSPTHLIKTRGQQVTLRCSPKSGHDTVSWYQQALGQGPQFIFQYYEEEERQRGNFPDRFSGHQFPNYSSELNVNALLLGDSALYLCASSLGGGSTDTQYFGPGTRLTVL.

The chain links TRBV7-9 to TRBJ2-2; 7 positions match TRBD1. Unmatched junction bases numbered 17, after V lost 7 bases and J lost 0 bases. CDR3 length: 19 amino acids. Per the germline V gene, CDR1 is SEHNR and CDR2 is FQNEAQ (reference sequence). In DNA form, the CDR3 reads TGTGCCAGCACCAACCGGGACAGAGCCCCTAATGCGAACACCGGGGAGCTGTTTTTT. It encodes CASTNRDRAPNANTGELFF.

V gene TRBV9 combines with J gene TRBJ2-7, with 10 bases matching TRBD2. The germline CDR1 and CDR2 sequences are SGDLS and YYNGEE. The CDR3 loop spans 15 amino acids. Trimming removed 1 base from V and 4 bases from J; junction bases left unmatched: 5. CDR3 nucleotide sequence: TGTGCCAGCAGCGTATATCCTAGCGGGGGTTACGAGCAGTACTTC. Its protein product is CASSVYPSGGYEQYF.

The V gene is TRBV5-1, the J gene TRBJ2-5; tentatively, D is TRBD2 (5 bases). Germline CDR1 and CDR2: SGHRS and YFSETQ. This CDR3 comprises 15 residues. V was trimmed by 4 bases and J by 2 bases, leaving 15 bases between them. The chain's CDR3 is CASSPGMIGQETQYF. The CDR3 coding sequence is TGCGCCAGCAGCCCCGGGATGATAGGACAAGAGACCCAGTACTTC.

In DNA, the CDR3 is TGTGCCTGGAGTGTGGGGGACTATAGCAATCAGCCCCAGCATTTT. It codes for CAWSVGDYSNQPQHF. The genes are TRBV30 and TRBJ1-5, with a weak D call TRBD1 (5 bases). This CDR3 contains 15 residues. Trimming cost V 0 bases and J 0 bases, with 9 bases left between them. Germline V gives CDR1 GTSNPN, CDR2 SVGIG (reference sequence).

The rearrangement joins TRBV18 to TRBJ1-2; TRBD1 agrees at 8 bases. Germline V CDR1 and CDR2: KGHSH, LQKENI. V lost 3 bases, J lost 8 bases, and 2 bases stayed unmatched. The CDR3 is made up of 12 amino acids. CDR3 loop: CASSPGTGGYTF. The CDR3 DNA reads as TGTGCCAGCTCACCGGGGACAGGAGGCTACACCTTC.

This chain connects TRBV29-1 to TRBJ1-1; 11 bases fit TRBD1. Germline CDR1 is SQVTM and CDR2 is ANQGSEA. V dropped 3 bases and J dropped 7; count of bases not matched to a gene: 10. The CDR3 length is 15 residues. The CDR3 region has the DNA TGCAGCGTTGATCAGGGACAGGGGGTCTCCGGTGAAGCTTTCTTT. The encoded protein is CSVDQGQGVSGEAFF.

The chain uses TRBV29-1 and TRBJ1-4; a possible D gene is TRBD1 (5 bases). CDR3 size: 13 residues. Germline CDR1 is SQVTM and CDR2 is ANQGSEA. V was pared by 4 bases and J by 8 bases, with 14 bases between. The CDR3 DNA follows: TGCAGCGTTGGTTGGCAGGGAGGAGAAAAACTGTTTTTT. It specifies CSVGWQGGEKLFF.

The rearrangement uses TRBV4-3 and TRBJ2-1; no definite D call. Germline V gene lookup returns CDR1 LGHNA and CDR2 YSLEER. V shed 1 base and J shed 9 bases, with 10 bases lying between them. This CDR3 is 13 amino acids long. The CDR3 nucleotides are TGCGCCAGCAGCCAAGCTATAAGGAGTGAGCAGTTCTTC. This encodes CASSQAIRSEQFF.